Shown below are 28 T cell receptor beta chains from a single sample sequenced in a study of cytomegalovirus exposure and HLA in healthy donors. The PCR made use of 60 Vbeta and 13 Jbeta primers. Sequencing was performed with immunoSEQ multiplex PCR; in TCRdb, only in-frame clones are kept and a portion is missing. The repertoire holds about 59,000 clones, with roughly 77% as singletons. The sample taken for sequencing was PBMCs. These TCRs come from a man younger than 40 in good health and CMV-seropositive.

The rearrangement joins TRBV27 to TRBJ2-5; the D gene is possibly TRBD2 (6 bases). The J call may be incorrect, as the DNA end agrees better with TRBJ2-7. The CDR3 extends over 14 amino acids. Germline-derived CDR1 and CDR2 are MNHEY and SMNVEV (reference sequence). CDR3 region: CASSLGRWGNEQYF. The DNA of the CDR3 is TGTGCCAGCAGTTTAGGGAGGTGGGGTAACGAGCAGTACTTC.

This clone has a single count. This sequence joins TRBV7-9 and TRBJ2-2; tentatively, D is TRBD1 (5 bases). CDR3 length equals 13 residues. CDR1 and CDR2 from the germline V gene are SEHNR and FQNEAQ (reference sequence). Trimming took off 8 bases at V and 5 bases at J, with 12 bases between the two ends. CDR3 loop: CASAWKGTGELFF. The CDR3 bases are TGTGCCAGCGCGTGGAAGGGGACCGGGGAGCTGTTTTTT. The variable domain in full, with the rest retrieved from reference TRBV7-9 and TRBJ2-2, is DTGVSQNPRHKITKRGQNVTFRCDPISEHNRLYWYRQTLGQGPEFLTYFQNEAQLEKSRLLSDRFSAERPKGSFSTLEIQRTEQGDSAMYLCASAWKGTGELFFGEGSRLTVL.

The DNA of the CDR3 is TGTGCCAGCAGCGCCGGAAGTGCGGCTAACTATGGCTACACCTTC. This gives the protein CASSAGSAANYGYTF. This chain joins TRBV9 and TRBJ1-2; D is ambiguous. This CDR3 has 15 residues. Trimming took off 3 bases at V and 0 bases at J, with 12 bases between the two ends. The V gene's germline CDR1 is SGDLS and CDR2 YYNGEE.

V gene TRBV7-9 combines with J gene TRBJ1-4, with a possible D match to TRBD1 (5 bases). Trimming took 4 bases from V and 0 from J, leaving 18 bases between them. The CDR3 contains 18 residues. Germline-derived CDR1 and CDR2 are SEHNR and FQNEAQ (reference sequence). The chain's CDR3 is CASSSPRELLSTNEKLFF. Here the CDR3 DNA reads TGTGCCAGCAGCTCCCCCAGGGAACTCCTCTCAACTAATGAAAAACTGTTTTTT. Combining the CDR3 with reference TRBV7-9 and TRBJ1-4 gives the whole variable domain DTGVSQNPRHKITKRGQNVTFRCDPISEHNRLYWYRQTLGQGPEFLTYFQNEAQLEKSRLLSDRFSAERPKGSFSTLEIQRTEQGDSAMYLCASSSPRELLSTNEKLFFGSGTQLSVL.

The CDR3 spells CASSLDTEAFF. CDR3 sequence (DNA): TGTGCCAGCAGCCTCGACACTGAAGCTTTCTTT. V usage is TRBV13 and J usage is TRBJ1-1; D is unclear. The CDR3 is 11 residues long. Trimming pared 5 bases from V and 3 bases from J, leaving 4 bases between. Germline CDR1 PRHDT, CDR2 FYEKMQ (reference sequence).

The V and J genes are TRBV6-1 and TRBJ2-2; 9 bases fit TRBD1. V dropped 8 bases and J dropped 1; count of bases not matched to a gene: 2. The CDR3 runs to 14 residues. CDR1 and CDR2 (germline): MNHNS, SASEGT. CDR3 DNA sequence: TGTGCCAGCTGGGGACAGGGGAACACCGGGGAGCTGTTTTTT. Translating it yields CASWGQGNTGELFF.

The V gene is TRBV6-5, the J gene TRBJ1-4, with unresolved D. This CDR3 spans 13 amino acids. The V gene lost 2 bases and the J gene lost 4 bases, with 5 bases spanning the gap. Germline V gene data show CDR1 as MNHEY and CDR2 as SVGAGI. The chain's CDR3 is CASSYGRNEKLFF. The CDR3 DNA is TGTGCCAGCAGTTACGGCCGTAATGAAAAACTGTTTTTT.

The genes are TRBV4-2 and TRBJ2-7; 8 bases fit TRBD2. This CDR3 comprises 14 residues. Germline loops: CDR1 LGHNA, CDR2 YNFKEQ. Trimming removed 6 bases from V and 4 bases from J; junction bases left unmatched: 8. The CDR3 spells CASSISGGEYEQYF. The CDR3, as DNA: TGTGCCAGCAGTATAAGCGGGGGAGAATACGAGCAGTACTTC.

This sequence joins TRBV11-2 and TRBJ2-3; TRBD2 aligns across 10 bases. The ends lost 3 bases at V and 4 bases at J; junction bases unmatched: 7. The CDR3 extends over 16 amino acids. Germline V gene data show CDR1 as SGHAT and CDR2 as FQNNGV. The CDR3 here is CASSLLAGATADTQYF. The DNA for the CDR3 is TGTGCCAGCAGCTTGCTAGCGGGAGCTACGGCAGATACGCAGTATTTT.

The V and J genes are TRBV7-2 and TRBJ1-5, with D hard to call. CDR3 length: 15 residues. CDR1 is SGHTA and CDR2 is FQGNSA in the germline V gene. Trimming left V 8 bases short and J 0 bases short, with 14 bases between. CDR3 sequence: CASSREPHSNQPQHF. DNA for the CDR3: TGTGCCAGCTCCCGGGAGCCACATAGCAATCAGCCCCAGCATTTT.

The chain recombines TRBV28 with TRBJ2-7; 10 nucleotides line up with TRBD1. The CDR3 sequence is 13 residues long. In germline, CDR1 is MDHEN, CDR2 SYDVKM. Losses at the gene ends were 7 bases for V and 6 bases for J; bases not matched to a gene: 6. In nucleotides, the CDR3 is TGTGCCAGCATCGACAGGGGGCAAGGCGAGCAGTACTTC. Protein sequence: CASIDRGQGEQYF.

The chain recombines TRBV28 with TRBJ1-1, with D tentatively TRBD1 (5 bases). The length of the CDR3 is 14 residues. Deletions cut 1 base from V and 3 bases from J, with 9 bases between. Germline CDR1 and CDR2: MDHEN and SYDVKM. Here the CDR3 reads CASSLFWGDTEAFF. The DNA of the CDR3 is TGTGCCAGCAGTTTATTTTGGGGGGACACTGAAGCTTTCTTT.

This clone has only one observation. The gene calls are TRBV7-8 and TRBJ1-2; D is undetermined. This CDR3 is 16 amino acids long. The V end lost 5 bases, the J end lost 0 bases, and 16 bases lay between the germline ends. CDR1 and CDR2 from the germline V gene are SGHVS and FQNEAQ. CDR3 DNA sequence: TGTGCCAGCAGCGAAACTAGTGGACCTACTAACTATGGCTACACCTTC. Translation: CASSETSGPTNYGYTF. Together with reference TRBV7-8 and TRBJ1-2, the CDR3 gives the full variable domain: GAGVSQSPRYKVAKRGQDVALRCDPISGHVSLFWYQQALGQGPEFLTYFQNEAQLDKSGLPSDRFFAERPEGSVSTLKIQRTQQEDSAVYLCASSETSGPTNYGYTFGSGTRLTVV.

In this sample, this clone turned up a few times. CDR3: CASSRQGNSETQYF. DNA of the CDR3: TGTGCCAGCAGCCGACAGGGGAACTCAGAGACCCAGTACTTC. The chain is built from TRBV7-3 and TRBJ2-5, with 8 positions matching TRBD1. CDR3 length equals 14 residues. J was trimmed by 4 bases and V by 5 bases; bases with no gene match: 6. The germline V gene encodes CDR1 SGHTA and CDR2 FQGTGA.

This clone was recorded a few times. The rearrangement joins TRBV10-3 to TRBJ1-1; 9 nucleotides align to TRBD1. Germline trimming cut 7 bases from V and 3 bases from J; bases unmatched to any gene: 6. Germline CDR1 and CDR2: ENHRY and SYGVKD. The CDR3 loop spans 14 amino acids. For the CDR3, the DNA is TGTGCCATCAAGAACAGGGGGCTGGACACTGAAGCTTTCTTT. Protein product: CAIKNRGLDTEAFF.

The V gene is TRBV18, the J gene TRBJ1-1, with D possibly TRBD1 on 5 matching bases. CDR3 length: 14 residues. Germline lookup yields CDR1 KGHSH and CDR2 LQKENI. Trimming removed 3 bases at V and 0 bases at J, with 8 bases between. This CDR3 reads CASSPGGVNTEAFF. As DNA, the CDR3 is TGTGCCAGCTCACCGGGGGGAGTGAACACTGAAGCTTTCTTT.

V usage is TRBV27 and J usage is TRBJ2-5, with D unresolved. V was clipped by 6 bases and J by 4 bases, with 18 bases between them. Germline CDR1 is MNHEY and CDR2 is SMNVEV (reference sequence). CDR3 size: 15 residues. The DNA for the CDR3 is TGTGCCAGCAGGGTCCCTTCGCCCCTCGGAGAGACCCAGTACTTC. Its translation: CASRVPSPLGETQYF.

The CDR3 nucleotides are TGTGCCAGCCGTGGACAGGCTTGGCAGCCCCAGCATTTT. Translated: CASRGQAWQPQHF. The rearrangement joins TRBV28 to TRBJ1-5; TRBD1 agrees at 7 bases. Germline CDR1 is MDHEN and CDR2 is SYDVKM. J was trimmed by 7 bases and V by 8 bases; bases with no gene match: 8. The CDR3 totals 13 residues.

This clone was observed a few times. V gene TRBV4-3 combines with J gene TRBJ2-7, with D perhaps matching TRBD2 (5 bases). V lost 0 bases and J lost 4, with 10 bases in between. Germline V lookup: CDR1 LGHNA, CDR2 YSLEER. The CDR3 runs to 14 residues. The CDR3 reads CASSQDLGLYEQYF. As DNA, the CDR3 is TGCGCCAGCAGCCAAGATCTCGGACTTTACGAGCAGTACTTC.

There are a few counts of this clone. The chain links TRBV7-2 to TRBJ1-2; perhaps TRBD1 as D (6 bases). V was pared by 3 bases and J by 8 bases, with 13 bases between. The CDR3 consists of 13 residues. Germline assignment: CDR1 SGHTA and CDR2 FQGNSA. The CDR3 DNA reads as TGTGCCAGCAGCTTCGGACCAGGGGAGGGCTACACCTTC. Its translation is CASSFGPGEGYTF. The entire variable domain, with the rest obtained from reference TRBV7-2 and TRBJ1-2, is as follows: GAGVSQSPSNKVTEKGKDVELRCDPISGHTALYWYRQSLGQGLEFLIYFQGNSAPDKSGLPSDRFSAERTGGSVSTLTIQRTQQEDSAVYLCASSFGPGEGYTFGSGTRLTVV.

The V and J genes are TRBV29-1 and TRBJ1-1, with no clear D. CDR3 length: 15 amino acids. V was shortened by 2 bases and J by 0 bases, with 13 bases between the two germline ends. Germline values: CDR1 SQVTM, CDR2 ANQGSEA. The CDR3 reads CSVEFRDGMNTEAFF. CDR3 coding DNA: TGCAGCGTTGAATTCCGGGATGGTATGAACACTGAAGCTTTCTTT.

The chain couples TRBV27 to TRBJ2-1, with TRBD2 matching 12 bases. The CDR3 spans 16 residues. The ends lost 5 bases at V and 9 bases at J; junction bases unmatched: 11. The germline V gene encodes CDR1 MNHEY and CDR2 SMNVEV (reference sequence). CDR3 amino acids: CASSPRLAGDSGEQFF. The CDR3 DNA is TGTGCCAGCAGTCCTAGACTAGCGGGGGACTCCGGTGAGCAGTTCTTC.

This clone was detected only once. This chain uses TRBV12-5 with TRBJ1-1, with a possible D match to TRBD1 (5 bases). V gave up 5 bases and J gave up 6 bases, with 10 bases separating them. Per germline, CDR1 LGHNT and CDR2 FRNRAP. The CDR3 is 12 amino acids. DNA of the CDR3: TGTGCTAGTGGTACCCAGGGATCTGAAGCTTTCTTT. Translating gives CASGTQGSEAFF.

The chain uses TRBV25-1 and TRBJ1-2; unclear D gene. CDR1 MGHDK and CDR2 SYGVNS come from the germline V gene. The CDR3 extends over 17 amino acids. Trimming stripped 0 bases from V and 4 bases from J, with 18 bases between. CDR3 sequence: CASSEYRITAGAYGYTF. For the CDR3, the DNA is TGTGCCAGCAGTGAATATAGGATAACGGCGGGCGCCTATGGCTACACCTTC.

This clone has only a few counts. As DNA, the CDR3 is TGTGCCAGCAGCTTGGCCTTCACAGCCCATGAAAAACTGTTTTTT. It translates to CASSLAFTAHEKLFF. The rearrangement links TRBV5-6 to TRBJ1-4; D call uncertain. Trimming removed 0 bases from V and 6 bases from J, with 12 bases in between. CDR1 is SGHDT and CDR2 is YYEEEE in the germline V gene. The CDR3 totals 15 residues. The full variable domain, completed using reference TRBV5-6 and TRBJ1-4, is DAGVTQSPTHLIKTRGQQVTLRCSPKSGHDTVSWYQQALGQGPQFIFQYYEEEERQRGNFPDRFSGHQFPNYSSELNVNALLLGDSALYLCASSLAFTAHEKLFFGSGTQLSVL.

The V gene is TRBV7-2, the J gene TRBJ2-7; TRBD1 might be the D (5 bases). The CDR3 sequence is 17 residues long. Germline V lookup: CDR1 SGHTA, CDR2 FQGNSA. Between the trimmed V and J ends, which lost 4 bases and 0 bases, there was a span of 19 bases. CDR3 nucleotides: TGTGCCAGCAGCTCACGAGACGGCAGGGCCAGCTCCTACGAGCAGTACTTC. It specifies CASSSRDGRASSYEQYF.

The V gene is TRBV28, the J gene TRBJ2-7, with D hard to call. With 4 bases removed from V and 3 bases from J, the gap between germline ends came to 10 bases. This CDR3 contains 13 residues. Germline loops: CDR1 MDHEN, CDR2 SYDVKM. As DNA, the CDR3 is TGTGCCAGCAGTTCCCAGGAAAACTACGAGCAGTACTTC. Protein sequence: CASSSQENYEQYF.

CDR3 protein: CASSLTDYGYTF. CDR3 in DNA: TGCGCCAGCAGCTTGACAGACTATGGCTACACCTTC. The chain recombines TRBV5-1 with TRBJ1-2; no firm D call. Germline CDR1 reads SGHRS; CDR2 reads YFSETQ. This CDR3 is 12 amino acids long. Trimming took 1 base from V and 3 from J, leaving 4 bases between them.